The rows below give T cell receptor beta chains drawn from one sample of a study of glioma-infiltrating T cells. One entry per CDR3 protein results from TCRdb running MiXCR on the multiplex PCR reads. The profile shows about 110,000 distinct CDR3 sequences, less than 30% of them singletons. The sequenced sample consisted of glioma tissue, nonneoplastic brain tissue, or PBMCs (not recorded which). These receptors were taken from a human donor with low-grade glioma or glioblastoma, undergoing nonglioma brain surgery, or in good health (not recorded which). Each CDR3 is given with its conserved first and last residue. A D gene is named only where the DNA matches it firmly. Clone size is shown for a subset of rows, as once, few, many or a class of expanded clone.

j_call v_call d_call clone_size cdr3_aa cdr3_nt
TRBJ1-4 TRBV12-3/TRBV12-4 . few CASSPRGGLEKLFF TGTGCCAGCAGTCCCAGGGGTGGGCTGGAAAAACTGTTTTTT
TRBJ2-1 TRBV9 TRBD2 . CASSVLAGLYNEQFF TGTGCCAGCAGCGTTCTAGCGGGACTCTACAATGAGCAGTTCTTC
TRBJ2-7 TRBV10-3 TRBD1 many CAISGDRDSYEQYF TGTGCCATCAGTGGGGACAGGGACTCCTACGAGCAGTACTTC
TRBJ2-7 TRBV24-1 TRBD1 . CATSESGQGIYNEQYF TGTGCCACCAGTGAGTCAGGACAGGGGATCTACAACGAGCAGTACTTC
TRBJ2-1 TRBV19 . few CASSIGGSYNEQFF TGTGCCAGTAGTATAGGGGGGTCCTACAATGAGCAGTTCTTC
TRBJ1-6 TRBV28 . many CASSLWMITKNNSPLHF TGTGCCAGCAGCCTCTGGATGATAACCAAAAATAATTCACCCCTCCACTTT
TRBJ1-5 TRBV7-9 TRBD1 many CASSPLDRENQPQHF TGTGCCAGCAGCCCCCTGGACAGGGAGAATCAGCCCCAGCATTTT
TRBJ2-5 TRBV7-9 . many CASSLRGDRKETQYF TGTGCCAGCAGCTTACGGGGAGACAGGAAAGAGACCCAGTACTTC
TRBJ1-2 TRBV6-2/TRBV6-3 . . CASSYSQPNYSYTF TGTGCCAGCAGTTACTCCCAGCCTAACTATAGCTACACCTTC
TRBJ2-1 TRBV27 . many CASTPRGGQTNEQFF TGTGCCAGCACCCCCCGCGGGGGCCAGACCAATGAGCAGTTCTTC
TRBJ1-1 TRBV25-1 TRBD1 many CASVGTGVYGTEAFF TGTGCCAGCGTGGGGACAGGGGTATATGGGACTGAAGCTTTCTTT
TRBJ1-1 TRBV4-2 . many CASSPPRAMNTEAFF TGTGCCAGCAGCCCGCCCAGGGCGATGAACACTGAAGCTTTCTTT
TRBJ2-7 TRBV6-2/TRBV6-3 . . CASSYTHTTNYAQYF TGTGCCAGCAGTTACACGCACACGACGAACTACGCGCAGTACTTC
TRBJ1-1 TRBV6-2/TRBV6-3 . . CASSESGRWEAFF TGTGCCAGCAGTGAGAGTGGACGGTGGGAAGCTTTCTTT
TRBJ2-3 TRBV9 . . CASSQTGSSTDTQYF TGTGCCAGCAGCCAAACGGGTTCTAGCACAGATACGCAGTATTTT
TRBJ1-3 TRBV12-3/TRBV12-4 . . CASSLTARVSGNTIYF TGTGCCAGCAGTTTGACAGCCAGAGTATCTGGAAACACCATATATTTT
TRBJ1-1 TRBV7-2 TRBD1 . CASRLTGVNTEAFF TGTGCCAGCAGATTGACAGGGGTGAACACTGAAGCTTTCTTT
TRBJ2-1 TRBV4-3 . . CASSQESLPINEQFF TGCGCCAGCAGCCAAGAAAGCTTGCCTATCAATGAGCAGTTCTTC
TRBJ1-3 TRBV7-2 . many CASSLVAVTGNTIYF TGTGCCAGCAGCTTAGTAGCGGTTACTGGAAACACCATATATTTT
TRBJ2-1 TRBV4-2 TRBD2 many CASSQDPAGEFYYNEQFF TGTGCCAGCAGCCAAGATCCCGCGGGAGAATTTTACTACAATGAGCAGTTCTTC
TRBJ1-1 TRBV13 . few CASSPRRSDRGTEAFF TGTGCCAGCAGCCCCCGGCGGAGCGACCGGGGCACTGAAGCTTTCTTT
TRBJ1-1 TRBV6-6 TRBD1 once CASSYIRGLAMNTEDFF TGTGCCAGCAGTTACATCAGGGGGCTCGCCATGAACACTGAGGATTTCTTT
TRBJ2-1 TRBV10-2 . few CASASSYNEQFF TGCGCCTCCGCTAGCTCCTACAATGAGCAGTTCTTC
TRBJ1-3 TRBV14 TRBD1 many CASSQEDTGAGNTIYF TGTGCCAGCAGCCAAGAGGACACAGGGGCTGGAAACACCATATATTTT
TRBJ1-1 TRBV19 TRBD1 many CASSYRGYKGEAFF TGTGCCAGTAGTTACAGGGGGTACAAGGGTGAAGCTTTCTTT